This T cell receptor beta chain originates from a study of T cells expressing NK-cell markers. Study summary: In sorted CD3+CD56+NKG2C+, CD3+CD56+NKG2C- and CD3+CD56-NKG2C+ T cells, TCR beta repertoires were obtained. The eight sequenced donors comprised seven who were HCMV-seropositive and one who was seronegative.

Study conclusions and caveats: There remained a lack of clarity about HCMV specificity of expanded NKG2C+ T cell clones. Of the CD8+ T cell pool in about 6 donors, roughly 1.0-8% was accounted for by dominant NKG2C+ clonotypes.

Reanalyzing the 5' RACE reads, TCRdb keeps one entry per CDR3 protein, without DNA. This table holds some 150,000 distinct CDR3 sequences. Germline loops: CDR1 SEHNR, CDR2 FQNEAQ (reference sequence). This CDR3 has 15 residues. As to this clonotype: The target antigen is unknown.

This sequence was found in a woman in her forties or fifties in good health. The rearrangement joins TRBV7-9 to TRBJ2-3; TCRdb's D call, TRBD1, is unchecked because there is no DNA. Input material: blood T cells: a sorted CD56 or NKG2C T cell subset, CD4+ or CD8+ T cells, or bulk PBMC T cells (not recorded which). CDR3 loop: CASSPGSLRADTQYF.